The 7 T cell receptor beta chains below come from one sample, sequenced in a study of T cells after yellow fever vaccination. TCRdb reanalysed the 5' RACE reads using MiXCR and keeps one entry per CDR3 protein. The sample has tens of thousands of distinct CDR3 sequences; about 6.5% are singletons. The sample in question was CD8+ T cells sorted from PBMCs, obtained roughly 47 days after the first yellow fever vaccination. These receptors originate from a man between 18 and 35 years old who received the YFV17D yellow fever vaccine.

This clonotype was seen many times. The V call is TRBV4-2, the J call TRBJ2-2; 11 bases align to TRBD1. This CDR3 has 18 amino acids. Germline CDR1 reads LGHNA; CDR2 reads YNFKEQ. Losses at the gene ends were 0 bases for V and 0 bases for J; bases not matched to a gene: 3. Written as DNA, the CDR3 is TGTGCCAGCAGCCAAGAGGGACAGGGGGACACGAACACCGGGGAGCTGTTTTTT. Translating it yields CASSQEGQGDTNTGELFF.

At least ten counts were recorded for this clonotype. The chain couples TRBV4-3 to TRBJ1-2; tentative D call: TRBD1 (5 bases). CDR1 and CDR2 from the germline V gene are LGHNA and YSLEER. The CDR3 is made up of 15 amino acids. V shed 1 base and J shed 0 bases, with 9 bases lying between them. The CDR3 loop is CASSQVQGSNYGYTF. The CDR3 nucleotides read TGCGCCAGCAGCCAAGTTCAGGGTTCTAACTATGGCTACACCTTC.

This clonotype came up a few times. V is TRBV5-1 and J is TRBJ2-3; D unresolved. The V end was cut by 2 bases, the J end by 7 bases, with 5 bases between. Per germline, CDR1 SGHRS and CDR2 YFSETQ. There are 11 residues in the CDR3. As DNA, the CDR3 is TGCGCCAGCAGCTTTTCCCATACGCAGTATTTT. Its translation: CASSFSHTQYF. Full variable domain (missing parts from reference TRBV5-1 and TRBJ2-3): KAGVTQTPRYLIKTRGQQVTLSCSPISGHRSVSWYQQTPGQGLQFLFEYFSETQRNKGNFPGRFSGRQFSNSRSEMNVSTLELGDSALYLCASSFSHTQYFGPGTRLTVL.

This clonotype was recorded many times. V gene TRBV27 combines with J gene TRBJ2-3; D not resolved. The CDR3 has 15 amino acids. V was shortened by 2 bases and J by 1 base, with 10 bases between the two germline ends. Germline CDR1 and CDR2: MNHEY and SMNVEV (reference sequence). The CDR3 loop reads CASSLRAGGTDTQYF. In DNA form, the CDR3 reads TGTGCCAGCAGTTTACGCGCCGGAGGCACAGATACGCAGTATTTT.

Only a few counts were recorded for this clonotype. The CDR3 loop reads CASSFGNLIRLNTEAFF. The CDR3 DNA sequence: TGTGCCAGCAGCTTTGGTAACTTGATACGTTTGAACACTGAAGCTTTCTTT. The chain combines TRBV5-6 with TRBJ1-1; D not certain. The V and J ends lost 2 bases and 0 bases respectively, with 17 bases between them. This CDR3 is 17 amino acids long. Germline loops: CDR1 SGHDT, CDR2 YYEEEE.

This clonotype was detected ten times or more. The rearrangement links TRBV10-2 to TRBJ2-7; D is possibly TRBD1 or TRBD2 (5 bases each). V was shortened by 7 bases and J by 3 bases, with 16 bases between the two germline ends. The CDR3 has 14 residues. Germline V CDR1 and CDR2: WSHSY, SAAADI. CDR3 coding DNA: TGCGCCAGCATGAATAAGAGGGACGGCTACGAGCAGTACGTC. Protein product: CASMNKRDGYEQYV.

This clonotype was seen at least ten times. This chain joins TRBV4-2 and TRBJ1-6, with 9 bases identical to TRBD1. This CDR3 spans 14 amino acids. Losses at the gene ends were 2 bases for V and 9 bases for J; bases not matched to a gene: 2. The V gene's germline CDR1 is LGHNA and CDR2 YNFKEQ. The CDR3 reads CASSQTGGASPLHF. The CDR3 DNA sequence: TGTGCCAGCAGCCAAACAGGGGGCGCTTCACCCCTCCACTTT.